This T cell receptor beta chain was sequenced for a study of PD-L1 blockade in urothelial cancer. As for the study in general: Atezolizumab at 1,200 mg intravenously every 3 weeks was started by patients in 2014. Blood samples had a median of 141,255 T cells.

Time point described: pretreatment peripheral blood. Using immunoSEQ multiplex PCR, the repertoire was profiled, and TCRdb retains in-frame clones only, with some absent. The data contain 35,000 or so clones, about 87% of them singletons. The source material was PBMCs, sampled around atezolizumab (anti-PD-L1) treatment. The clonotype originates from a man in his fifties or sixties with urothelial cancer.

CDR3 DNA sequence: TGTGCCAGCAGTGCCTACACAGCGAACACTGAAGCTTTCTTT. It encodes CASSAYTANTEAFF. The V and J genes are TRBV27 and TRBJ1-1; unclear D gene. This CDR3 has 14 amino acids. V was clipped by 5 bases and J by 1 base, with 11 bases between them. The germline V gene encodes CDR1 MNHEY and CDR2 SMNVEV (reference sequence).